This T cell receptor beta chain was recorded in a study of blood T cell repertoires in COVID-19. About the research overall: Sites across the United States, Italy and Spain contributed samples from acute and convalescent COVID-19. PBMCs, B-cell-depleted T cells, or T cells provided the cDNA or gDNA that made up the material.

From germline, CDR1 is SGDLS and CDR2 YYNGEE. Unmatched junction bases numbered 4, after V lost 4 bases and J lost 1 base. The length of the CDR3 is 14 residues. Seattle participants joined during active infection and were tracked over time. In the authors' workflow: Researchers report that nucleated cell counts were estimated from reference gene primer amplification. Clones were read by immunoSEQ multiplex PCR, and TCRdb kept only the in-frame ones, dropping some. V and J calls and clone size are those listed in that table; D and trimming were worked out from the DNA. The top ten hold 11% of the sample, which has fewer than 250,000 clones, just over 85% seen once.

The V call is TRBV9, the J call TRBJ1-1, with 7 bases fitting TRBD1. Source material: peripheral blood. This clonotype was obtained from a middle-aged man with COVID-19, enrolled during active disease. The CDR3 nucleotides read TGTGCCAGCAGCTTAGGGACAGCGAACACTGAAGCTTTCTTT. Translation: CASSLGTANTEAFF.